This T cell receptor beta chain stems from a study of blood T cells in healthy people across ages. This CDR3 comprises 12 residues. Germline-derived CDR1 and CDR2 are WSHSY and SAAADI. This clonotype was found a few times. Primed by a sample-barcoded 5' primer and a J-beta primer mix, a second PCR proceeded for 7 to 11 cycles. MiXCR, run by TCRdb on the 5' RACE reads, gives a single entry per CDR3 protein. The profile shows about 1 million distinct CDR3 sequences, under 30% of them singletons. Peripheral blood samples of roughly 10 milliliters were drawn from each donor. This same sample was also part of a study on T cells of mothers and their children.

The chain couples TRBV10-2 to TRBJ2-1; TRBD1 aligns across 8 bases. The J call may be wrong; the DNA end is better matched by TRBJ2-7. The receptor was derived from a girl aged 2-10 years in good health. Sequenced input: blood. DNA for the CDR3: TGCGCCAGCGGGGGACAGGCCAACGAGCAGTACTTC. Protein: CASGGQANEQYF.